This T cell receptor beta chain was captured in a study of blood T cell repertoires in COVID-19. Across the study: Acute and convalescent COVID-19 samples came from the United States, Italy and Spain.

The V and J ends lost 6 bases and 4 bases, in that order; junction bases with no gene match: 5. Germline V CDR1 and CDR2: SNHLY, FYNNEI. The CDR3 runs to 13 residues. Sequenced by immunoSEQ multiplex PCR; TCRdb stores in-frame clones only, minus some. The repertoire holds just over 300,000 clones, with 90% as singletons. V usage is TRBV2 and J usage is TRBJ1-1; 7 bases are a match to TRBD1. The sample consisted of PBMCs or T cells enriched from blood (not recorded which). This TCR was recovered from a woman younger than 35 with acute COVID-19. CDR3 bases: TGTGCCAGCAGCGGAGAGGGGGCCACTGAAGCTTTCTTT. It encodes CASSGEGATEAFF.